These T cell receptor beta chains were read from a single sample in a study of shared clonotypes between healthy human individuals. The protocol was immunoSEQ multiplex PCR, while the TCRdb copy is restricted to in-frame clones and leaves out a portion. The sample carries some 1 million clones, 75% recorded once. Sequencing was carried out using memory CD4+ T cells sorted from blood. The origin of the receptors is a man younger than 35 in good health. Each CDR3 is given with its conserved first and last residue. Fields, in order: D gene, J gene, clone size, V gene, CDR3 DNA, CDR3 protein. D genes are given only for firm matches. Clone size is not always given. Where it is, it says once, few, many or a class for expanded clones.

D gene: TRBD2; J gene: TRBJ2-1; clone size: .; V gene: TRBV30; CDR3 DNA: TGTGCCTGGAGTGTACGGGGGGGCTCCTACAATGAGCAGTTCTTC; CDR3 protein: CAWSVRGGSYNEQFF
D gene: .; J gene: TRBJ2-7; clone size: once; V gene: TRBV7-8; CDR3 DNA: TGTGCCAGCAGCCCGGGACTCCCCAGGGAGCAGTACTTC; CDR3 protein: CASSPGLPREQYF
D gene: .; J gene: TRBJ1-5; clone size: .; V gene: TRBV7-8; CDR3 DNA: TGTGCCAGCAGCACCCGCGACATCTTGAATCAGCCCCAGCATTTT; CDR3 protein: CASSTRDILNQPQHF
D gene: .; J gene: TRBJ1-1; clone size: .; V gene: TRBV28; CDR3 DNA: TGTGCCAGACCCTGGGGGTGGACAACAAACACTGAAGCTTTCTTT; CDR3 protein: CARPWGWTTNTEAFF
D gene: .; J gene: TRBJ2-7; clone size: .; V gene: TRBV21-1; CDR3 DNA: TGTGCCAGCAGCAAATACCTCAGGGGGGGCGACGAGCAGTACTTC; CDR3 protein: CASSKYLRGGDEQYF
D gene: .; J gene: TRBJ1-1; clone size: few; V gene: TRBV19; CDR3 DNA: TGTGCCAGTAAGTTTAGCACTGAAGCTTTCTTT; CDR3 protein: CASKFSTEAFF
D gene: TRBD1; J gene: TRBJ2-7; clone size: .; V gene: TRBV28; CDR3 DNA: TGTGCCAGCAGGCCGGGACAGGGTTTCGCCGAGCAGTACTTC; CDR3 protein: CASRPGQGFAEQYF
D gene: .; J gene: TRBJ2-2; clone size: .; V gene: TRBV10-3; CDR3 DNA: TGTGCCATCAGGGCCCCTAGCGCGAACACCGGGGAGCTGTTTTTT; CDR3 protein: CAIRAPSANTGELFF
D gene: .; J gene: TRBJ2-3; clone size: .; V gene: TRBV27; CDR3 DNA: TGTGCCAGCAGCCTCTCCAGCCGGGGACTCACAGATACGCAGTATTTT; CDR3 protein: CASSLSSRGLTDTQYF
D gene: TRBD2; J gene: TRBJ2-7; clone size: .; V gene: TRBV29-1; CDR3 DNA: TGCAGCGTGACTAGCGGGAGCTACGAGCAGTACTTC; CDR3 protein: CSVTSGSYEQYF
D gene: .; J gene: TRBJ1-6; clone size: .; V gene: TRBV5-1; CDR3 DNA: TGCGCCAGCAGCTTGGCGAGAGACAGCCAAGAATTTTCACCCCTCCACTTT; CDR3 protein: CASSLARDSQEFSPLHF
D gene: .; J gene: TRBJ2-5; clone size: .; V gene: TRBV7-3; CDR3 DNA: TGTGCCAGCAGCGCTAGCCACGACCCGGCGGAGACCCAGTACTTC; CDR3 protein: CASSASHDPAETQYF
D gene: TRBD1; J gene: TRBJ1-1; clone size: .; V gene: TRBV10-3; CDR3 DNA: TGTGCCATCAGTGAGTCAGGGGGCCCTCCTGAAGCTTTCTTT; CDR3 protein: CAISESGGPPEAFF
D gene: .; J gene: TRBJ2-1; clone size: .; V gene: TRBV10-3; CDR3 DNA: TGTGCCATCAGTGTGGCAGGTGAGCAGTTCTTC; CDR3 protein: CAISVAGEQFF
D gene: TRBD1; J gene: TRBJ1-1; clone size: .; V gene: TRBV5-1; CDR3 DNA: TGCGCCAGCAGCGGGGGACAGTTGAACACTGAAGCTTTCTTT; CDR3 protein: CASSGGQLNTEAFF
D gene: TRBD1; J gene: TRBJ2-6; clone size: .; V gene: TRBV28; CDR3 DNA: TGTGCCAGCAGTAAGACAGGGGCTGGGGCCAACGTCCTGACTTTC; CDR3 protein: CASSKTGAGANVLTF
D gene: .; J gene: TRBJ2-6; clone size: .; V gene: TRBV5-1; CDR3 DNA: TGCGCCAGCAGCGTGACGGCCTCTGGGGCCAACGTCCTGACTTTC; CDR3 protein: CASSVTASGANVLTF
D gene: .; J gene: TRBJ2-7; clone size: .; V gene: TRBV7-9; CDR3 DNA: TGTGCCAGCAGCCTGGAGGCCCCCTACGAGCAGTACTTC; CDR3 protein: CASSLEAPYEQYF
D gene: .; J gene: TRBJ2-2; clone size: few; V gene: TRBV2; CDR3 DNA: TGTGCCAGCAGTTTGGCGGGGGAGCTGTTTTTT; CDR3 protein: CASSLAGELFF
D gene: .; J gene: TRBJ2-2; clone size: .; V gene: TRBV14; CDR3 DNA: TGTGCCAGCAGCCAAGGTGCCGTGAGCACCGGGGAGCTGTTTTTT; CDR3 protein: CASSQGAVSTGELFF
D gene: .; J gene: TRBJ1-5; clone size: .; V gene: TRBV4-1; CDR3 DNA: TGCGCCAGCAGCCATGACCCGGGGGGCGCCGGTCAGCCCCAGCATTTT; CDR3 protein: CASSHDPGGAGQPQHF
D gene: .; J gene: TRBJ2-1; clone size: .; V gene: TRBV6-1; CDR3 DNA: TGTGCCAGCCACGAGCAGACTACCTACAATGAGCAGTTCTTC; CDR3 protein: CASHEQTTYNEQFF
D gene: .; J gene: TRBJ2-1; clone size: .; V gene: TRBV5-6; CDR3 DNA: TGTGCCAGCAGCCCGACTGGAGAGGGTGAGAGCTCCTACAATGAGCAGTTCTTC; CDR3 protein: CASSPTGEGESSYNEQFF
D gene: TRBD2; J gene: TRBJ2-3; clone size: few; V gene: TRBV18; CDR3 DNA: TGTGCCAGCTCACCTCTAGCGGGGGGGAGCACAGATACGCAGTATTTT; CDR3 protein: CASSPLAGGSTDTQYF
D gene: TRBD2; J gene: TRBJ2-7; clone size: .; V gene: TRBV7-7; CDR3 DNA: TGTGCCCCTTGGGGGACTAGCGGGAAAGATAGCCACGAGCAGTACTTC; CDR3 protein: CAPWGTSGKDSHEQYF
D gene: .; J gene: TRBJ2-7; clone size: .; V gene: TRBV30; CDR3 DNA: TGTGCCTGGAGTGTTGGGCAGAGCTACGAGCAGTACTTC; CDR3 protein: CAWSVGQSYEQYF
D gene: TRBD1; J gene: TRBJ2-1; clone size: .; V gene: TRBV7-6; CDR3 DNA: TGTGCCAGCAGCTCCCGGGACAGGGGGCAGAATGAGCAGTTCTTC; CDR3 protein: CASSSRDRGQNEQFF
D gene: .; J gene: TRBJ2-5; clone size: once; V gene: TRBV4-3; CDR3 DNA: TGCGCCAGCAGCCCGCGATACCAGTACTTC; CDR3 protein: CASSPRYQYF
D gene: TRBD2; J gene: TRBJ2-7; clone size: .; V gene: TRBV4-3; CDR3 DNA: TGCGCCAGCAGCCAAGAAACTACTAGCGGCTACGAGCAGTACTTC; CDR3 protein: CASSQETTSGYEQYF
D gene: TRBD2; J gene: TRBJ2-2; clone size: .; V gene: TRBV4-1; CDR3 DNA: TGCGCCAGCAGCCAAGGGAAGCGGGAGGAAGACGGGGAGCTGTTTTTT; CDR3 protein: CASSQGKREEDGELFF
D gene: TRBD2; J gene: TRBJ2-2; clone size: .; V gene: TRBV5-5; CDR3 DNA: TGTGCCAGCAGCCGGGGACTAGCGGGAGGATCCCCCGCCGGGGAGCTGTTTTTT; CDR3 protein: CASSRGLAGGSPAGELFF
D gene: .; J gene: TRBJ1-2; clone size: few; V gene: TRBV5-1; CDR3 DNA: TGCGCCAGCAGCGGGGACCGGGGGGAGTATGGCTACACCTTC; CDR3 protein: CASSGDRGEYGYTF
D gene: .; J gene: TRBJ1-6; clone size: .; V gene: TRBV30; CDR3 DNA: TGTGCCTACTCCGGGTCAGGGAGGAGTTCACCCCTCCACTTT; CDR3 protein: CAYSGSGRSSPLHF
D gene: .; J gene: TRBJ2-3; clone size: .; V gene: TRBV5-3; CDR3 DNA: TGTGCCAGAAGCTTGGAAACGGGAGTAGTCCCAGATACGCAGTATTTT; CDR3 protein: CARSLETGVVPDTQYF
D gene: TRBD1; J gene: TRBJ1-2; clone size: .; V gene: TRBV4-1; CDR3 DNA: TGCGCCAGCAGCCAAGAGTATCGCGACCCGACAGGGTATTACGGCTACACCTTC; CDR3 protein: CASSQEYRDPTGYYGYTF
D gene: TRBD1; J gene: TRBJ2-3; clone size: .; V gene: TRBV6-1; CDR3 DNA: TGTGCCAGCAGTGAAGGGACAGGGCACACAGATACGCAGTATTTT; CDR3 protein: CASSEGTGHTDTQYF
D gene: .; J gene: TRBJ2-6; clone size: .; V gene: TRBV29-1; CDR3 DNA: TGCAGCGTTGATGTCTACGGGGTCTCTGGGGCCAACGTCCTGACTTTC; CDR3 protein: CSVDVYGVSGANVLTF
D gene: .; J gene: TRBJ1-6; clone size: many; V gene: TRBV5-4; CDR3 DNA: TGTGCCAGCAGCTTGGAGGGGAGAGTCGATTCACCCCTCCACTTT; CDR3 protein: CASSLEGRVDSPLHF
D gene: TRBD1; J gene: TRBJ2-7; clone size: .; V gene: TRBV9; CDR3 DNA: TGTGCCAGCAGCAAGGACAGGGTCTCCTACGAGCAGTACTTC; CDR3 protein: CASSKDRVSYEQYF
D gene: .; J gene: TRBJ1-6; clone size: .; V gene: TRBV28; CDR3 DNA: TGTGCCAGCAGTTGGACCCTAAGCTCCTATAATTCACCCCTCCACTTT; CDR3 protein: CASSWTLSSYNSPLHF
D gene: TRBD2; J gene: TRBJ2-7; clone size: .; V gene: TRBV2; CDR3 DNA: TGTGCCAGCAGTTTAAGGACTAGCGGGGACTCCTACGAGCAGTACTTC; CDR3 protein: CASSLRTSGDSYEQYF
D gene: .; J gene: TRBJ2-3; clone size: .; V gene: TRBV1; CDR3 DNA: TGCACCAGCAGCCCAGTCAGGCTAGCTAATCATTGGGGGGATACGCAGTATTTT; CDR3 protein: CTSSPVRLANHWGDTQYF
D gene: .; J gene: TRBJ2-5; clone size: .; V gene: TRBV14; CDR3 DNA: TGTGCCAGCAGCCAAGACATAGCCGGGACCCAGTACTTC; CDR3 protein: CASSQDIAGTQYF
D gene: TRBD1; J gene: TRBJ1-6; clone size: .; V gene: TRBV5-4; CDR3 DNA: TGTGCCAGCAGCTCGGACAGGGGTTATTCACCCCTCCACTTT; CDR3 protein: CASSSDRGYSPLHF
D gene: TRBD2; J gene: TRBJ2-3; clone size: .; V gene: TRBV25-1; CDR3 DNA: TGTGCCAGTATGGGACTAGACAAGAATACGCAGTATTTT; CDR3 protein: CASMGLDKNTQYF
D gene: .; J gene: TRBJ1-4; clone size: .; V gene: TRBV6-5; CDR3 DNA: TGTGCCAGCAGTGGGACGGAGGGCGCAGGTGAAAAACTGTTTTTT; CDR3 protein: CASSGTEGAGEKLFF
D gene: .; J gene: TRBJ1-1; clone size: few; V gene: TRBV7-2; CDR3 DNA: TGTGCCAGCAGCTTAGGGCCTCACACTGAAGCTTTCTTT; CDR3 protein: CASSLGPHTEAFF
D gene: .; J gene: TRBJ2-7; clone size: .; V gene: TRBV7-9; CDR3 DNA: TGTGCCAGCAGACCCGGACTGGGGGAGCAGTACTTC; CDR3 protein: CASRPGLGEQYF
D gene: TRBD1; J gene: TRBJ2-7; clone size: once; V gene: TRBV9; CDR3 DNA: TGTGCCAGCAGCGTAGACGCAGGGGGCTCCTACGAGCAGTACTTC; CDR3 protein: CASSVDAGGSYEQYF
D gene: .; J gene: TRBJ2-1; clone size: .; V gene: TRBV7-2; CDR3 DNA: TGTGCCAGCAGCTCCTTCGGTTCCTACAATGAGCAGTTCTTC; CDR3 protein: CASSSFGSYNEQFF
D gene: TRBD2; J gene: TRBJ2-1; clone size: .; V gene: TRBV2; CDR3 DNA: TGTGCCAGCAGTGACTCGTTAGCGGGAGGTGGGGCTTACAATGAGCAGTTCTTC; CDR3 protein: CASSDSLAGGGAYNEQFF
D gene: .; J gene: TRBJ2-2; clone size: .; V gene: TRBV7-2; CDR3 DNA: TGTGCCAGCAGGCTTACAGTCACCGGGGAGCTGTTTTTT; CDR3 protein: CASRLTVTGELFF
D gene: .; J gene: TRBJ1-5; clone size: .; V gene: TRBV25-1; CDR3 DNA: TGTGCCAGCAGTGTAGGGGGTGGACAGCCCCAGCATTTT; CDR3 protein: CASSVGGGQPQHF
D gene: TRBD2; J gene: TRBJ2-1; clone size: .; V gene: TRBV5-1; CDR3 DNA: TGCGCCAGCAGCACCGGACTAGCGGGGGCTGGTGAGCAGTTCTTC; CDR3 protein: CASSTGLAGAGEQFF
D gene: .; J gene: TRBJ2-7; clone size: .; V gene: TRBV6-6; CDR3 DNA: TGTGCCAGCAGTTGGGGGCAGCTGGGTGAGCAGTACTTC; CDR3 protein: CASSWGQLGEQYF
D gene: TRBD1; J gene: TRBJ2-3; clone size: once; V gene: TRBV10-2; CDR3 DNA: TGCGCCAGCTGGGACAGGGCGACGGCCGAGGATACGCAGTATTTT; CDR3 protein: CASWDRATAEDTQYF
D gene: .; J gene: TRBJ2-2; clone size: few; V gene: TRBV6-1; CDR3 DNA: TGTGCCAGCAGCTTCGCTGGGCGCACCGGGGAGCTGTTTTTT; CDR3 protein: CASSFAGRTGELFF
D gene: .; J gene: TRBJ2-3; clone size: .; V gene: TRBV5-1; CDR3 DNA: TGCGCCAGCAGCTTTGCAGGGCTTGCAGATACGCAGTATTTT; CDR3 protein: CASSFAGLADTQYF
D gene: .; J gene: TRBJ1-5; clone size: few; V gene: TRBV30; CDR3 DNA: TGTGCCTGGAGTGTTGGGCCGGGACTGCCCCAGCATTTT; CDR3 protein: CAWSVGPGLPQHF
D gene: .; J gene: TRBJ2-7; clone size: .; V gene: TRBV27; CDR3 DNA: TGTGCCAGCCACCGGGACGGGCCCTACGAGCAGTACTTC; CDR3 protein: CASHRDGPYEQYF